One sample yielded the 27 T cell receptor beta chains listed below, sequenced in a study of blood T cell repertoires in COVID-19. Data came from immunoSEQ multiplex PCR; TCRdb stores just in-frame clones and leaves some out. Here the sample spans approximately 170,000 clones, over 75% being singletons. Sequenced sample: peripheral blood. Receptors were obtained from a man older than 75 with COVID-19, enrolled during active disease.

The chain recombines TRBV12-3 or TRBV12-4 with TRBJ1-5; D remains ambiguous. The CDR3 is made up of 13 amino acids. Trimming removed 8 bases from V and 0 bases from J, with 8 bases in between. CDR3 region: CASSSNSNQPQHF. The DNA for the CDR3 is TGTGCCAGCTCCTCTAATAGCAATCAGCCCCAGCATTTT.

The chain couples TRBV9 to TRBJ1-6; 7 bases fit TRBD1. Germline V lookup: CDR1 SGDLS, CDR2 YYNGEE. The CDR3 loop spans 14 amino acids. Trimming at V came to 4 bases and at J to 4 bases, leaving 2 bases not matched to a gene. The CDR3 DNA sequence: TGTGCCAGCAGCCCGGGACAGTATAATTCACCCCTCCACTTT. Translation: CASSPGQYNSPLHF. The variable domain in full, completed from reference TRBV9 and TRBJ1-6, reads DSGVTQTPKHLITATGQRVTLRCSPRSGDLSVYWYQQSLDQGLQFLIQYYNGEERAKGNILERFSAQQFPDLHSELNLSSLELGDSALYFCASSPGQYNSPLHFGNGTRLTVT.

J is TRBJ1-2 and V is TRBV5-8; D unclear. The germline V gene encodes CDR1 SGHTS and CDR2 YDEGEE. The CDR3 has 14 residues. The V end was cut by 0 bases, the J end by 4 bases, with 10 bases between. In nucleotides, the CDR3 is TGTGCCAGCAGCTTGGGAGGTTTCAGCTATGGCTACACCTTC. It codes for CASSLGGFSYGYTF.

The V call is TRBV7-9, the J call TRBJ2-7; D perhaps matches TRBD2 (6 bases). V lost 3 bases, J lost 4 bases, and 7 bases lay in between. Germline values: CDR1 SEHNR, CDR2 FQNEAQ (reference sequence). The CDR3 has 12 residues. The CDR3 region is CASSFSGYEQYF. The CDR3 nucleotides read TGTGCCAGCAGCTTTAGCGGTTACGAGCAGTACTTC.

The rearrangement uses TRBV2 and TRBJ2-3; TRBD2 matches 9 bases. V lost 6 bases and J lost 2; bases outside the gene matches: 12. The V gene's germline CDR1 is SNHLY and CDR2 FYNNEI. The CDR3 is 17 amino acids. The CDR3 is CASRAARAGGLTDTQYF. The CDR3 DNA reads TGTGCCAGCAGAGCTGCTAGAGCGGGGGGCCTCACAGATACGCAGTATTTT.

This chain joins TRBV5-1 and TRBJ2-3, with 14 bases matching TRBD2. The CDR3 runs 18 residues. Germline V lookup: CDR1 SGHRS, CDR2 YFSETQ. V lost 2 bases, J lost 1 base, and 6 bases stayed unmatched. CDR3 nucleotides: TGCGCCAGCAGCTTTAGACTAGCGGGGGGGCCACGCACAGATACGCAGTATTTT. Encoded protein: CASSFRLAGGPRTDTQYF.

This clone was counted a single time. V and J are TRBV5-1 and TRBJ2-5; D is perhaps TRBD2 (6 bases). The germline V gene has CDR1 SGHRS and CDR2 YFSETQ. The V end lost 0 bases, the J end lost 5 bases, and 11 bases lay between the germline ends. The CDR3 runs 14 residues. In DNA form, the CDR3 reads TGCGCCAGCAGCTTGGATTGGGGGGAGGAGACCCAGTACTTC. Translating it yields CASSLDWGEETQYF.

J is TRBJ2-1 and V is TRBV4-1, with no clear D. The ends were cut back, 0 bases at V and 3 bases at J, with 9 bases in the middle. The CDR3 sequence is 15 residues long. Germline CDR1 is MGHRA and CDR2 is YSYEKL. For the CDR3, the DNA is TGCGCCAGCAGCCAAGACGCGGCAGTCTACAATGAGCAGTTCTTC. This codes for CASSQDAAVYNEQFF.

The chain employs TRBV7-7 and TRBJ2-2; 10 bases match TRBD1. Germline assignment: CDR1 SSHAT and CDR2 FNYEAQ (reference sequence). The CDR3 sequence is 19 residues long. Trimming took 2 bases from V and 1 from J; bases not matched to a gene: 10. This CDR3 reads CASSLFGTGEVKNTGELFF. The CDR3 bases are TGTGCCAGCAGCTTATTCGGGACAGGGGAAGTCAAGAACACCGGGGAGCTGTTTTTT.

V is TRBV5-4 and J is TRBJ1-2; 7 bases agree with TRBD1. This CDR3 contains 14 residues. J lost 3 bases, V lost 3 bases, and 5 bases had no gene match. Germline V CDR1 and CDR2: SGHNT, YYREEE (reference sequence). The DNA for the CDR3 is TGTGCCAGCAGCTCTGACAGGGCCTACTATGGCTACACCTTC. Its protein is CASSSDRAYYGYTF. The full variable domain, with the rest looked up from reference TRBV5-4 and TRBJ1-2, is ETGVTQSPTHLIKTRGQQVTLRCSSQSGHNTVSWYQQALGQGPQFIFQYYREEENGRGNFPPRFSGLQFPNYSSELNVNALELDDSALYLCASSSDRAYYGYTFGSGTRLTVV.

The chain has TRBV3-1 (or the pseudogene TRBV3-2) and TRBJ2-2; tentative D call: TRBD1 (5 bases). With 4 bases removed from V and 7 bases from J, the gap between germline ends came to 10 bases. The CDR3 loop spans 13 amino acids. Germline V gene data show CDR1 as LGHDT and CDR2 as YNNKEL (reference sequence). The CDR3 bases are TGTGCCAGCAGCCGACGGCAGGGCGGGGAGCTGTTTTTT. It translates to CASSRRQGGELFF.

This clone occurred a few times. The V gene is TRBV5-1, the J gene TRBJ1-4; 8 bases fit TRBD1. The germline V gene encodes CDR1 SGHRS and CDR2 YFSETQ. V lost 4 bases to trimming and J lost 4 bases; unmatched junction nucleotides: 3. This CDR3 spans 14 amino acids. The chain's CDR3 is CASSLDRVNEKLFF. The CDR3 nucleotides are TGCGCCAGCAGCCTGGACAGGGTTAATGAAAAACTGTTTTTT.

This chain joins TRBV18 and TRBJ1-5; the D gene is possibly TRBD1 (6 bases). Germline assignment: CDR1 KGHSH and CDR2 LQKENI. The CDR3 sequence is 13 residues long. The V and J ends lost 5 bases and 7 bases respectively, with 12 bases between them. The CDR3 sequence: CASSNRDGQPQHF. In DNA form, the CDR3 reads TGTGCCAGCTCAAACAGGGACGGCCAGCCCCAGCATTTT.

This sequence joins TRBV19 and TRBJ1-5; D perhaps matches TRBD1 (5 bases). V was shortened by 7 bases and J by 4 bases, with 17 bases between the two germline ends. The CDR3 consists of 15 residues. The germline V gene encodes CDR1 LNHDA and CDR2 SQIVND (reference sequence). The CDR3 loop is CASKTDRALNQPQHF. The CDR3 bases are TGTGCCAGTAAGACTGACAGAGCCCTTAATCAGCCCCAGCATTTT.

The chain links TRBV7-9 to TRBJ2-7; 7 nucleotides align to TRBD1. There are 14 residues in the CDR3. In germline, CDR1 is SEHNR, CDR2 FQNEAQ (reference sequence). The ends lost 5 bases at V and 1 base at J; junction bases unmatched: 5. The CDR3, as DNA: TGTGCCAGCAGCGGTCGGACAGGTTCCTACGAGCAGTACTTC. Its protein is CASSGRTGSYEQYF.

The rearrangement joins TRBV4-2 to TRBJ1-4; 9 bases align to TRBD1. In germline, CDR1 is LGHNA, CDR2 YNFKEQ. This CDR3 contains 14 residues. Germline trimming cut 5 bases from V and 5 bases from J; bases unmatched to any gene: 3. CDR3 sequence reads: CASSMGQGNEKLFF. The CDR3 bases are TGTGCCAGCAGCATGGGACAGGGAAATGAAAAACTGTTTTTT.

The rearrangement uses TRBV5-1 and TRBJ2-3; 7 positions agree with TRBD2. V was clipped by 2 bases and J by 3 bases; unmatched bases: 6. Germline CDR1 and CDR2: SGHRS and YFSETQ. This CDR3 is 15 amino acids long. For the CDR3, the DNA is TGCGCCAGCAGCTTCGTCACCGGGGGGACAGATACGCAGTATTTT. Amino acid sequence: CASSFVTGGTDTQYF.

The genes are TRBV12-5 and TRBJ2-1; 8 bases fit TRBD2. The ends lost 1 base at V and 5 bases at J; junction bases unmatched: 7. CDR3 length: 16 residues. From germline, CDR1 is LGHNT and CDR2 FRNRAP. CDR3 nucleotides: TGTGCTAGTGGTTTGGCCCCCGCGGGGGGTAACAATGAGCAGTTCTTC. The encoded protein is CASGLAPAGGNNEQFF.

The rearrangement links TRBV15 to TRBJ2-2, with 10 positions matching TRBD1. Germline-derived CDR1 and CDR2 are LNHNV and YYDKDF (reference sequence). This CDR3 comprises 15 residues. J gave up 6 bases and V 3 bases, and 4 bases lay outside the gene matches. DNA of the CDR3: TGTGCCACCAGCAGGGGGGACAGGGGTTCCGGGGAGCTGTTTTTT. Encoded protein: CATSRGDRGSGELFF.

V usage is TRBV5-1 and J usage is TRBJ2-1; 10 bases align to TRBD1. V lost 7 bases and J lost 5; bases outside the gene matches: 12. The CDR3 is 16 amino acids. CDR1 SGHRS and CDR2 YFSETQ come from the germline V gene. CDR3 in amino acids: CASHLYGQGEDNEQFF. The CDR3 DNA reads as TGCGCCAGCCACCTCTACGGACAGGGGGAGGACAATGAGCAGTTCTTC.

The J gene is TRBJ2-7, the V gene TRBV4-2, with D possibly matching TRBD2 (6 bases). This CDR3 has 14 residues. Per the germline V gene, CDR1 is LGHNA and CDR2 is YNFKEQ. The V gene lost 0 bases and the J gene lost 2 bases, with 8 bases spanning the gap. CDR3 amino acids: CASSQDGGPYEQYF. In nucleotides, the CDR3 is TGTGCCAGCAGCCAAGATGGAGGGCCCTACGAGCAGTACTTC.

CDR3 sequence reads: CAISEGATAGEKLFF. CDR3 nucleotides: TGTGCCATCAGTGAGGGCGCTACCGCGGGTGAAAAACTGTTTTTT. The chain joins TRBV10-3 to TRBJ1-4; D is unresolved. The CDR3 extends over 15 amino acids. Germline V lookup: CDR1 ENHRY, CDR2 SYGVKD. Trimming took off 2 bases at V and 7 bases at J, with 14 bases between the two ends.

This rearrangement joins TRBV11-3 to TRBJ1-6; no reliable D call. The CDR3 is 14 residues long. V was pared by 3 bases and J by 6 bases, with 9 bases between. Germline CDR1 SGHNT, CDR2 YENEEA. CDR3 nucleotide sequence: TGTGCCAGCAGCTTTGCACACCCTAATTCACCCCTCCACTTT. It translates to CASSFAHPNSPLHF.

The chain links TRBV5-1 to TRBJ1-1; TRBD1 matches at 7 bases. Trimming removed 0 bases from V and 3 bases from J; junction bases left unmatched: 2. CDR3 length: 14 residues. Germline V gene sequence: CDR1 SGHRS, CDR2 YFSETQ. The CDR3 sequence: CASSLGQGYTEAFF. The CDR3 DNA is TGCGCCAGCAGCTTGGGACAGGGTTACACTGAAGCTTTCTTT.

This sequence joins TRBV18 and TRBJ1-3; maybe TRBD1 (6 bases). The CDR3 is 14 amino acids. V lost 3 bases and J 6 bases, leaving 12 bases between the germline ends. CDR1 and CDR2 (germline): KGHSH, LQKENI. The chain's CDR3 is CASSPGTTTNTIYF. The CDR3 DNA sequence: TGTGCCAGCTCACCCGGGACAACAACAAACACCATATATTTT.

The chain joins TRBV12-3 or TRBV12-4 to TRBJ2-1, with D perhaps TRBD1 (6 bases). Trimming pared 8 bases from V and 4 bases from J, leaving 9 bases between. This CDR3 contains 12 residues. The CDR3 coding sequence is TGTGCCAGCGGGGGCCCTTACAATGAGCAGTTCTTC. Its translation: CASGGPYNEQFF.

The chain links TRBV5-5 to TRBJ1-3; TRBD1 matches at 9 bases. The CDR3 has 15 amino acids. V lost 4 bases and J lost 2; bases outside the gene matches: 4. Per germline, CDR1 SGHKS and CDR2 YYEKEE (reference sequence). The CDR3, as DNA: TGTGCCAGCAGCCCCCGGACAGGGGCTGGAAACACCATATATTTT. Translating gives CASSPRTGAGNTIYF.